Below are 17 T cell receptor beta chains sequenced from a single sample in a study of T cells in Graves' hyperthyroidism and ophthalmopathy. The investigators amplified TCR beta CDR3 regions from RNA transcripts. The HTBI primer set served for first-round RT-PCR of the TCR CDR3. TCRdb independently ran MiXCR on the multiplex PCR reads; one entry per CDR3 protein. The table shows around 340,000 distinct CDR3 sequences, with about a sixth occurring only once. Sequences were obtained from blood. The receptors come from a woman aged 25-40 years with Graves' hyperthyroidism that later progressed to Graves' ophthalmopathy.

Only a few counts were recorded for this clonotype. The V and J genes are TRBV28 and TRBJ1-3, with D possibly matching TRBD1 (5 bases). V lost 3 bases, J lost 7 bases, and 13 bases lay in between. There are 14 residues in the CDR3. Germline V lookup: CDR1 MDHEN, CDR2 SYDVKM. The CDR3 DNA is TGTGCCAGCAGTTTTCGGGGGTTGGGGAACACCATATATTTT. Its protein product is CASSFRGLGNTIYF.

This clonotype showed up many times. The chain employs TRBV10-2 and TRBJ1-1, with D uncertain. CDR3 length: 14 residues. Germline values: CDR1 WSHSY, CDR2 SAAADI. V was pared by 1 base and J by 6 bases, with 12 bases between. The CDR3 protein is CASSEFVGISEAFF. CDR3 sequence (DNA): TGCGCCAGCAGTGAGTTCGTAGGGATTTCTGAAGCTTTCTTT.

This sequence joins TRBV10-3 and TRBJ1-4; D is undetermined. V was pared by 4 bases and J by 0 bases, with 12 bases between. CDR3 length: 16 residues. Germline V CDR1 and CDR2: ENHRY, SYGVKD. As DNA, the CDR3 is TGTGCCATCAGTGCTGGAGGACCGCCAACTAATGAAAAACTGTTTTTT. Residues: CAISAGGPPTNEKLFF.

This clonotype was counted many times. This chain links TRBV28 with TRBJ2-3; 10 bases match TRBD1. This CDR3 is 16 amino acids long. Germline V gene data show CDR1 as MDHEN and CDR2 as SYDVKM. Trimming at V came to 7 bases and at J to 5 bases, leaving 12 bases not matched to a gene. As DNA, the CDR3 is TGTGCCAGCACATCATGGAGAGGACAGGGGGAAGATACGCAGTATTTT. Its translation: CASTSWRGQGEDTQYF.

There are many counts of this clonotype. V gene TRBV11-2 combines with J gene TRBJ1-1, with D uncertain. This CDR3 contains 13 residues. V lost 1 base, J lost 1 base, and 4 bases lay in between. CDR1 is SGHAT, CDR2 FQNNGV, per germline. The CDR3 DNA reads TGTGCCAGCAGCTTAGTGGCGAACACTGAAGCTTTCTTT. Translated: CASSLVANTEAFF.

This clonotype has ten or more counts. The chain joins TRBV6-1 to TRBJ1-4; D possibly corresponds to TRBD1 (6 bases). CDR1 is MNHNS, CDR2 SASEGT, per germline. The CDR3 consists of 14 residues. V lost 2 bases and J 6 bases, leaving 10 bases between the germline ends. This CDR3 reads CASSERTDDEKLFF. The CDR3 DNA follows: TGTGCCAGCAGTGAACGGACAGATGATGAAAAACTGTTTTTT.

This clonotype has a count of ten or more. The DNA of the CDR3 is TGTGCCAGCAGTTCAACGAACAGGGGTGGCTACACCTTC. This gives the protein CASSSTNRGGYTF. This sequence joins TRBV27 and TRBJ1-2; 7 bases match TRBD1. The J segment lost 7 bases and the V segment lost 4 bases, leaving 6 bases of the junction unmatched. The length of the CDR3 is 13 residues. CDR1 and CDR2 from the germline V gene are MNHEY and SMNVEV (reference sequence).

Many counts were recorded for this clonotype. V gene TRBV28 combines with J gene TRBJ1-2; D unclear. This CDR3 contains 15 residues. Trimming stripped 2 bases from V and 4 bases from J, with 14 bases between. Germline V gene sequence: CDR1 MDHEN, CDR2 SYDVKM. CDR3 bases: TGTGCCAGCAGTTTAGAACTGCCGGCCTTCTATGGCTACACCTTC. Protein product: CASSLELPAFYGYTF.

V gene TRBV19 combines with J gene TRBJ2-2; 9 bases agree with TRBD1. The V gene end was trimmed by 5 bases and the J gene end by 6 bases; junction bases not matched to a gene: 7. The germline V gene encodes CDR1 LNHDA and CDR2 SQIVND (reference sequence). The CDR3 sequence is 15 residues long. The CDR3 sequence: CASSLRGQGAGELFF. DNA of the CDR3: TGTGCCAGTAGTCTGAGGGGACAGGGAGCCGGGGAGCTGTTTTTT.

V gene TRBV19 combines with J gene TRBJ2-7, with D tentatively TRBD1 or TRBD2 (5 bases each). From germline, CDR1 is LNHDA and CDR2 SQIVND (reference sequence). The CDR3 is 17 residues long. The ends were cut back, 5 bases at V and 0 bases at J, with 20 bases in the middle. Here the CDR3 reads CASSRLTGAGSSYEQYF. In nucleotides, the CDR3 is TGTGCCAGTAGTCGTCTGACCGGGGCAGGGAGCTCCTACGAGCAGTACTTC.

This clonotype was found many times. At one end the junction does not follow the germline gene, possibly because of a read error. The chain has TRBV11-2 and TRBJ2-1; D gene ambiguous. Germline values: CDR1 SGHAT, CDR2 FQNNGV. The CDR3 extends over 15 amino acids. The CDR3 DNA is TGTGCCAGCAGCCCCCGCCCCGACGCCCACAATCAGCAGTTCTTC. Its translation: CASSPRPDAHNQQFF.

This sequence joins TRBV6-2 or TRBV6-3 and TRBJ2-2; D uncertain. The CDR3 length is 13 residues. The germline V gene encodes CDR1 MNHEY and CDR2 SVGEGT. V was clipped by 8 bases and J by 4 bases, with 11 bases between them. DNA for the CDR3: TGTGCCAGCGCGCAGGTCCCCACCGGGGAGCTGTTTTTT. It yields the protein CASAQVPTGELFF.

The chain employs TRBV6-2 or TRBV6-3 and TRBJ2-2; 10 nucleotides align to TRBD2. Per the germline V gene, CDR1 is MNHEY and CDR2 is SVGEGT. The ends lost 1 base at V and 7 bases at J; junction bases unmatched: 6. CDR3 length: 16 residues. The CDR3 loop is CASSYLAGGLNGELFF. The CDR3 coding sequence is TGTGCCAGCAGTTACTTAGCGGGGGGACTTAACGGGGAGCTGTTTTTT.

This clonotype was detected many times. The gene calls are TRBV3-1 and TRBJ2-2; D is undetermined. This CDR3 is built from 15 residues. CDR1 is LGHDT, CDR2 YNNKEL, per germline (reference sequence). V lost 1 base, J lost 1 base, and 7 bases lay in between. CDR3 protein: CASSQVQENTGELFF. In DNA form, the CDR3 reads TGTGCCAGCAGCCAAGTTCAGGAGAACACCGGGGAGCTGTTTTTT.

This clonotype was observed at least ten times. The rearrangement joins TRBV2 to TRBJ1-1, with 10 bases that match TRBD1. Germline CDR1 is SNHLY and CDR2 is FYNNEI. The CDR3 contains 13 residues. After removal of 6 bases from V and 5 bases from J, the junction contained 3 bases not matched to a gene. This chain's CDR3 is CASRDRGYTEAFF. The CDR3 coding sequence is TGTGCCAGCAGGGACAGGGGGTATACTGAAGCTTTCTTT.

This clonotype was detected a few times. J is TRBJ2-1 and V is TRBV5-1, with D perhaps assigned TRBD1 or TRBD2 (5 bases each). Trimming cost V 4 bases and J 4 bases, with 24 bases left between them. Germline CDR1 reads SGHRS; CDR2 reads YFSETQ. The CDR3 covers 18 residues. In nucleotides, the CDR3 is TGCGCCAGCAGCGCCCTACCTCCAGGTTTGGGACCATACAATGAGCAGTTCTTC. It encodes CASSALPPGLGPYNEQFF. The full variable domain, in which reference TRBV5-1 and TRBJ2-1 provide the parts outside the CDR3, is KAGVTQTPRYLIKTRGQQVTLSCSPISGHRSVSWYQQTPGQGLQFLFEYFSETQRNKGNFPGRFSGRQFSNSRSEMNVSTLELGDSALYLCASSALPPGLGPYNEQFFGPGTRLTVL.

This clonotype was recorded at least ten times. J is TRBJ2-7 and V is TRBV3-1; no reliable D call. The CDR3 covers 12 residues. V lost 2 bases, J lost 7 bases, and 9 bases lay in between. Per the germline V gene, CDR1 is LGHDT and CDR2 is YNNKEL (reference sequence). The CDR3 loop reads CASSQTAWEQYF. The DNA of the CDR3 is TGTGCCAGCAGCCAAACGGCCTGGGAGCAGTACTTC.